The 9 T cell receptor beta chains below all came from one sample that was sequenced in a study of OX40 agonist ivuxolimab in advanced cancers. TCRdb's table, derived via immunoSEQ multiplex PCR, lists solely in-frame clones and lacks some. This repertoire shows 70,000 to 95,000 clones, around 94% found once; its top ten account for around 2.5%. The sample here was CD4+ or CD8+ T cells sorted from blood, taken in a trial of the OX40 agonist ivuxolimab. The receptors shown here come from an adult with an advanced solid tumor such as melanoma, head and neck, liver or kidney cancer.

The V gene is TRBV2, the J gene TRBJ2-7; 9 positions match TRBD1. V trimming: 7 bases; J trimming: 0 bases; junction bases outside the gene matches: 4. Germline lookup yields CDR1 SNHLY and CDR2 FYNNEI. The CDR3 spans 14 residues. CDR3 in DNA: TGTGCCAGCACACGGACAGGGGACTCCTACGAGCAGTACTTC. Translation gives CASTRTGDSYEQYF.

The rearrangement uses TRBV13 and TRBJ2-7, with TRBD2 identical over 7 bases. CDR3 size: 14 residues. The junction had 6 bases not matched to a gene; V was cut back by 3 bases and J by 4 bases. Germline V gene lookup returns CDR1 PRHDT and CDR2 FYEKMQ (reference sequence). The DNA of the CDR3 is TGTGCCAGCAGCTTTGGACTAGGAGTGTACGAGCAGTACTTC. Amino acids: CASSFGLGVYEQYF.

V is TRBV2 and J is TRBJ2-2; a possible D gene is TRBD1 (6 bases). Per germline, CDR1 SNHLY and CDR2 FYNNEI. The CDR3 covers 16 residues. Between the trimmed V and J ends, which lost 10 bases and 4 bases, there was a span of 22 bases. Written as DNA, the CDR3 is TGTGCCACCTCCCCCCCGGACAGTTCGACCACCGGGGAGCTGTTTTTT. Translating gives CATSPPDSSTTGELFF.

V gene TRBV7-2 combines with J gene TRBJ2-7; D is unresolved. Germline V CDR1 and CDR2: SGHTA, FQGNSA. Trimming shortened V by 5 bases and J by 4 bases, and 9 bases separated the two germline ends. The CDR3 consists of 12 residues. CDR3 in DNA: TGTGCCAGCAGCCTCCACCCTTACGAGCAGTACTTC. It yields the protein CASSLHPYEQYF.

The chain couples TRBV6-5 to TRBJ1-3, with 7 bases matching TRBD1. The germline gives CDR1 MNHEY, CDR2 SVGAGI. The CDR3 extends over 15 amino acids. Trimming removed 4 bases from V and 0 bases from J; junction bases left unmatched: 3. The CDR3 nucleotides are TGTGCCAGCAGTTCGGACAGGACCTCTGGAAACACCATATATTTT. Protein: CASSSDRTSGNTIYF.

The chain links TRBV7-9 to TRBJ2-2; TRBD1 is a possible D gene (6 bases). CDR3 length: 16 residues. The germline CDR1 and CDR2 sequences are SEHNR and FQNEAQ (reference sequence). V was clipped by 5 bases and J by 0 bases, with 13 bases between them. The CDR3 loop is CASSLPRGPNTGELFF. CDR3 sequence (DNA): TGTGCCAGCAGCCTACCCAGGGGCCCGAACACCGGGGAGCTGTTTTTT.

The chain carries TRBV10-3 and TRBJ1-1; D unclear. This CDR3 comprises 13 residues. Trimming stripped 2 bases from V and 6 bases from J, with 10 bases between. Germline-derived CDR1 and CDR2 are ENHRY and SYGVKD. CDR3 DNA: TGTGCCATCAGTGAGGTGGGCCGACCTGAAGCTTTCTTT. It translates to CAISEVGRPEAFF.

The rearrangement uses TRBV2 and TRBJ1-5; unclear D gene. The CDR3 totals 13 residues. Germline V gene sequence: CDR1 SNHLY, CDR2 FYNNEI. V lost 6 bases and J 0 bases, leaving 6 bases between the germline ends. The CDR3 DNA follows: TGTGCCAGCAGGATAGATAGCAATCAGCCCCAGCATTTT. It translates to CASRIDSNQPQHF. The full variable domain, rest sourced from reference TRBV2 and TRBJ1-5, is EPEVTQTPSHQVTQMGQEVILRCVPISNHLYFYWYRQILGQKVEFLVSFYNNEISEKSEIFDDQFSVERPDGSNFTLKIRSTKLEDSAMYFCASRIDSNQPQHFGDGTRLSIL.

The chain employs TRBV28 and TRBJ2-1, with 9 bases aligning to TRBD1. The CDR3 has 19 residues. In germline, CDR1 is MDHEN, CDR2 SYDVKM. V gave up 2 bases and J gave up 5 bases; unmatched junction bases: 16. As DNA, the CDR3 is TGTGCCAGCAGTTTAAGGCGCCCCGCGGACAGGGGTTTAGACAATGAGCAGTTCTTC. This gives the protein CASSLRRPADRGLDNEQFF.